This T cell receptor (beta chain) was profiled in a study of OX40 agonist ivuxolimab in advanced cancers. For the study at large: An anti-OX40 (CD134) antibody with agonistic activity, ivuxolimab, was administered to patients.

Data came from immunoSEQ multiplex PCR; TCRdb stores just in-frame clones and leaves some out. The data show 60,000 to 90,000 clones, around four fifths seen once. This CDR3 region has 14 residues. Trimming at V came to 2 bases and at J to 8 bases, leaving 5 bases not matched to a gene. Germline V gene sequence: CDR1 LNHDA, CDR2 SQIVND (reference sequence). This receptor was obtained from an adult with an advanced solid tumor such as melanoma, head and neck, liver or kidney cancer. V gene TRBV19 combines with J gene TRBJ1-4; TRBD1 aligns across 7 bases. The sample consisted of CD4+ or CD8+ T cells sorted from blood, taken in a trial of the OX40 agonist ivuxolimab. CDR3: CASSIQGQLEKLFF. The CDR3 DNA sequence: TGTGCCAGTAGTATACAGGGACAGCTCGAAAAACTGTTTTTT.